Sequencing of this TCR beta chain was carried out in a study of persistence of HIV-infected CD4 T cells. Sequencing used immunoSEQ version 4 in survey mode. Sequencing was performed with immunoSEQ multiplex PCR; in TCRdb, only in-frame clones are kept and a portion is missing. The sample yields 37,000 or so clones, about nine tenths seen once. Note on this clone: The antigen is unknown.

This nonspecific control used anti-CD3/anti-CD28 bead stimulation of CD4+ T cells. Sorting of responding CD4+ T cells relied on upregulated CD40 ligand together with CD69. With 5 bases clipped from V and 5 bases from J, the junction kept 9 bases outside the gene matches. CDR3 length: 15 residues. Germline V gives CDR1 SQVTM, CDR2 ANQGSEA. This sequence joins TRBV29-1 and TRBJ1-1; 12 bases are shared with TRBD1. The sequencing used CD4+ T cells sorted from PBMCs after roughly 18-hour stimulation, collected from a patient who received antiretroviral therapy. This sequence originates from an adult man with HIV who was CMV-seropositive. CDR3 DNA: TGCAGCGTTAGCGGGACAGGGGGCAGATGGACTGAAGCTTTCTTT. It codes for CSVSGTGGRWTEAFF.